The sequence of this T cell receptor beta chain was determined in a study of cytomegalovirus exposure and HLA in healthy donors. CDR1 SGHDN and CDR2 FVKESK come from the germline V gene. V lost 0 bases and J 1 base, leaving 18 bases between the germline ends. The CDR3 has 18 residues. A remark on this clone: Its antigen is unknown.

Regarding the study as a whole: Available immune exposure information covered CMV serostatus only. With high specificity and sensitivity, the classifier reportedly diagnosed cytomegalovirus status. HLA alleles were associated with 17,000 or so TCR beta sequences in a later analysis at 0.05 false discovery rate.

The PCR ran on 60 Vbeta and 13 Jbeta primers. Clones were read by immunoSEQ multiplex PCR, and TCRdb kept only the in-frame ones, dropping some. This repertoire shows fewer than 250,000 clones, roughly 82% found once; its top ten account for around 6%. As for the donors, each was a healthy bone marrow donor. Material: PBMCs. The chain links TRBV14 to TRBJ1-1, with a possible D match to TRBD1 (5 bases). This receptor was obtained from a man aged 35 to 55 in good health and CMV-seropositive. The CDR3 here is CASSQEASWGRWNTEAFF. The CDR3 DNA sequence: TGTGCCAGCAGCCAAGAGGCCAGCTGGGGGAGGTGGAACACTGAAGCTTTCTTT. The full variable domain, its missing parts supplied by reference TRBV14 and TRBJ1-1, is EAGVTQFPSHSVIEKGQTVTLRCDPISGHDNLYWYRRVMGKEIKFLLHFVKESKQDESGMPNNRFLAERTGGTYSTLKVQPAELEDSGVYFCASSQEASWGRWNTEAFFGQGTRLTVV.